A selection of T cell receptor beta chains follows, all from one sample in a study of T cells in Graves' hyperthyroidism and ophthalmopathy. TCRdb itself ran the multiplex PCR reads through MiXCR, one entry per CDR3 protein. Of 300,000 to 400,000 distinct CDR3 sequences listed, around a fifth are singletons. The source material was blood. The receptors stem from a woman aged 50 to 60 with Graves' hyperthyroidism. Both conserved end residues are part of each CDR3. The D gene is left open where the match is weak. Only part of the rows carry a size: once, few, many, or a class if the clone is expanded.

NA	TRBV5-1	TRBJ1-2	TRBD1	TGCGCCAGCAGCTTGGCCGTCGGGACAGGGGCGGATGGCTACACCTTC	CASSLAVGTGADGYTF
many	TRBV29-1	TRBJ2-4	NA	TGCAGCGTTGACGCCCGGTACAACTCCAAAAACATTCAGTACTTC	CSVDARYNSKNIQYF
few	TRBV20-1	TRBJ2-1	NA	TGCAGTGCTCTCCGGGACACTAGCTCCTACAATGAGCAGTTCTTC	CSALRDTSSYNEQFF
many	TRBV20-1	TRBJ2-2	TRBD2	TGCAGTGCTAGACTAGCGGGAGCATCCGGGGAGCTGTTTTTT	CSARLAGASGELFF
NA	TRBV27	TRBJ2-3	TRBD2	TGTGCCAGCAGTTCACACACGGGGGGACTAGCGGGAGTATTGGATACGCAGTATTTT	CASSSHTGGLAGVLDTQYF
once	TRBV20-1	TRBJ1-5	NA	TGCAGTTCCCCGGACAGAAAAAAGGGCAATCAGCCCCAGCATTTT	CSSPDRKKGNQPQHF
many	TRBV7-3	TRBJ2-5	NA	TGTGCCAGCAGCTTAACGAGCAGGGGAGAAGAGACCCAGTACTTC	CASSLTSRGEETQYF
many	TRBV2	TRBJ1-5	NA	TGTGCCAGCAGTGACGACAGCAATCAGCCCCAGCATTTT	CASSDDSNQPQHF
few	TRBV4-2	TRBJ1-4	NA	TGTGCCAGCAGCCAAGCACAGACGAATAATGAAAAACTGTTTTTT	CASSQAQTNNEKLFF
NA	TRBV10-3	TRBJ2-7	NA	TGTGCCATCAGTGACGGGGGACGGGAGCAGTACTTC	CAISDGGREQYF
NA	TRBV29-1	TRBJ1-5	TRBD1	TGCAGCGTTGGACCGACAGGGAATCAGCCCCAGCATTTT	CSVGPTGNQPQHF
many	TRBV19	TRBJ1-5	TRBD1	TGTGCCAGTAGCCGCCGGGACAGCCGGTCATTGGGCAATCAGCCCCAGCATTTT	CASSRRDSRSLGNQPQHF
many	TRBV28	TRBJ1-2	NA	TGTGCCAGCAGTTTTGTCGTCTCCCGGCACTATGGCTACACCTTC	CASSFVVSRHYGYTF
many	TRBV5-1	TRBJ2-1	TRBD2	TGTGCCAGCAGTCTCGGGACTAGCGGCTACAATGAGCAGTTCTTC	CASSLGTSGYNEQFF
many	TRBV28	TRBJ2-1	TRBD1	TGTGCCAGCATGAGAGGGGGCGCGGGTTTTGCTGAGCAGTTCTTC	CASMRGGAGFAEQFF
NA	TRBV28	TRBJ2-7	TRBD2	TGTGCCAGCAGTGTCGGACTAGCGGGAGCCCCCTACGAGCAGTACTTC	CASSVGLAGAPYEQYF
few	TRBV5-1	TRBJ2-2	TRBD1	TGCGCCAGCAGCTGGGGACAGGGAAAGGGCACCGGGGAGCTGTTTTTT	CASSWGQGKGTGELFF
many	TRBV18	TRBJ2-3	TRBD1	TGTGCCAGCGCCGGACAGGGGACAGATACGCAGTATTTT	CASAGQGTDTQYF
NA	TRBV6-2/TRBV6-3	TRBJ1-3	NA	TGTGCCAGCAAAACAGGGTCTGGAAACACCATATCTTTT	CASKTGSGNTISF
many	TRBV6-1	TRBJ2-7	NA	TGTGCCAGCATGGGCAGGGACTACGAGCAGTACTTC	CASMGRDYEQYF
many	TRBV2	TRBJ2-1	TRBD1	TGTGCCATCCGATCGGCAGGGGGAAATGAGCAGTTCTTC	CAIRSAGGNEQFF
NA	TRBV2	TRBJ2-3	TRBD2	TGTGCCAGCAGACTGGAACTAGCGGGCACAGATACGCAGTATTTT	CASRLELAGTDTQYF
NA	TRBV2	TRBJ2-1	NA	TGTGCCAGCAGTGAAGTGGGGGGGGCAGGTGAGCAGTTCTTC	CASSEVGGAGEQFF
few	TRBV20-1	TRBJ1-5	TRBD1	TGCAGTGCCAGAAAAGGGGGCAGGGGCGTAAGCAATCAGCCCCAGCATTTT	CSARKGGRGVSNQPQHF
NA	TRBV11-3	TRBJ2-1	TRBD2	TGTGCCAGCAGCTCGGGGACTAGCGGGACCGCCTACAATGAGCAGTTCTTC	CASSSGTSGTAYNEQFF
many	TRBV12-3/TRBV12-4	TRBJ1-1	NA	TGTGCCAGCAGTTACAAACATAGGATCATGAACACTGAAGCTTTCTTT	CASSYKHRIMNTEAFF
few	TRBV28	TRBJ1-6	TRBD1	TGTGCCAGCAGCTCCGGGACAGGGGACTCTTCACCCCTCCACTTT	CASSSGTGDSSPLHF
few	TRBV24-1	TRBJ1-3	NA	TGTGCCACCAGTGGACGGAGCTCTGGAAACACCATATATTTT	CATSGRSSGNTIYF
many	TRBV3-1	TRBJ2-3	NA	TGTGCCAGCAGCCAAGACTCCTTCACAGATACGCAGTATTTT	CASSQDSFTDTQYF
NA	TRBV29-1	TRBJ2-5	NA	TGCAGCGTTGACGTTATAGAGACCCAGTACTTC	CSVDVIETQYF
many	TRBV18	TRBJ2-7	NA	TGTGCCAGCTCACCAGCGCAGGGGAAGGACGAGCAGTACTTC	CASSPAQGKDEQYF
NA	TRBV27	TRBJ2-3	TRBD1	TGTGCCAGCAGTTGGGGACAGGGGGCAGGAGATACGCAGTATTTT	CASSWGQGAGDTQYF
few	TRBV6-1	TRBJ2-2	NA	TGTGCCAGCAGTGAAAATGGGGGCAGGAGGACCGGGGAGCTGTTTTTT	CASSENGGRRTGELFF